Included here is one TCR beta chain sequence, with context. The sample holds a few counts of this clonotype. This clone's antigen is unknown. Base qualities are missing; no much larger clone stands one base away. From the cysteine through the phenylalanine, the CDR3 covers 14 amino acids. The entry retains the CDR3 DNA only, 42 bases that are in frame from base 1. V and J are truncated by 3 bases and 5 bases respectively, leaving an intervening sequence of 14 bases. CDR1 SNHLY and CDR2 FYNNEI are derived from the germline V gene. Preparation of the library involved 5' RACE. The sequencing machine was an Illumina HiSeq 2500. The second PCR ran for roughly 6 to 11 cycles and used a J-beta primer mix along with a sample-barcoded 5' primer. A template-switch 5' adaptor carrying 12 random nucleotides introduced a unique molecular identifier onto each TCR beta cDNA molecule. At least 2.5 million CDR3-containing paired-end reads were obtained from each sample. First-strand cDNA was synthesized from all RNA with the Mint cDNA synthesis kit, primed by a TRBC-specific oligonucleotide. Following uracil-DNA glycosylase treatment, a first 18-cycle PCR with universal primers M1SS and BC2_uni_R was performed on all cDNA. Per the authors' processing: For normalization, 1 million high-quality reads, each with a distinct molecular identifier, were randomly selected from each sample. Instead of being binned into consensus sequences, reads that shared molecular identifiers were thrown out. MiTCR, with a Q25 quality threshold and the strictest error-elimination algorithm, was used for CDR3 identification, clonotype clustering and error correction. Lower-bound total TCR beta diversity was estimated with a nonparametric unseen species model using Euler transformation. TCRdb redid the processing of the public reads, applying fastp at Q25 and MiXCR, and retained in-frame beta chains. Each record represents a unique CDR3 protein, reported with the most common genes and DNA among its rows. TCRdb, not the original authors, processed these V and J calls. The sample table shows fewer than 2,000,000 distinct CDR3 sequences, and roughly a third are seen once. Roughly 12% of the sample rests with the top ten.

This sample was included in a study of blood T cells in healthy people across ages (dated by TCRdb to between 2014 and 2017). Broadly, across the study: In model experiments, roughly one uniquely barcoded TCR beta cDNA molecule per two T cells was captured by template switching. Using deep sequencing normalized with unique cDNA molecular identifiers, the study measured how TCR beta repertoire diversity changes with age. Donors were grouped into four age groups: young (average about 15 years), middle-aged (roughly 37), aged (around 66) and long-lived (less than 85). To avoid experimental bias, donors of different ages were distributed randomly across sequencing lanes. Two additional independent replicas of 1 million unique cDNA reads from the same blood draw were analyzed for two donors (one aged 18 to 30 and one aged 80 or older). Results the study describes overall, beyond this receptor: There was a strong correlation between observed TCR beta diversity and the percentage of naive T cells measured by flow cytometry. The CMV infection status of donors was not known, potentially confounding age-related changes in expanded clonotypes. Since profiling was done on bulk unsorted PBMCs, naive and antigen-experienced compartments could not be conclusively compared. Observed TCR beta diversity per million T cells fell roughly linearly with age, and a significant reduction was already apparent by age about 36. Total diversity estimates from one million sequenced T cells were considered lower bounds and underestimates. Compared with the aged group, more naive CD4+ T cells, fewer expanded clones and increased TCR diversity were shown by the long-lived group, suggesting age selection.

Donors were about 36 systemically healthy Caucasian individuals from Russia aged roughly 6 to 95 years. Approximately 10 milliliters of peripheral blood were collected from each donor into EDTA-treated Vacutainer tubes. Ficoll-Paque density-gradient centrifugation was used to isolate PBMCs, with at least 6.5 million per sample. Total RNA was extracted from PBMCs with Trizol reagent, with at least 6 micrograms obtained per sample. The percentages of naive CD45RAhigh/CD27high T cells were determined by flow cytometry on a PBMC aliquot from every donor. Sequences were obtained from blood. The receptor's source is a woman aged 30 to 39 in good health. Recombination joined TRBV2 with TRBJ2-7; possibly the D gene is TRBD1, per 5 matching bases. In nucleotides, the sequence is TGTGCCAGCAGTGACCCGACAGCCCCCAACGAGCAGTACTTC. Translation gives CASSDPTAPNEQYF.